This is a list of T cell receptor beta chains from one sample in a study of T cells in Graves' hyperthyroidism and ophthalmopathy. TCRdb reprocessed the multiplex PCR reads via MiXCR and lists one record per CDR3 protein. The data show a few hundred thousand distinct CDR3 sequences, with about a sixth seen just once and 6.5% to 8% held by the top ten. The sample taken for sequencing was blood. These receptors all come from a woman aged 25 to 39 with Graves' hyperthyroidism. The CDR3 runs from the conserved cysteine through the conserved F or W. A D gene is named only where the DNA matches it firmly. Clone size is shown for a subset of rows, as once, few, many or a class of expanded clone.

clone size	D gene	V gene	J gene	CDR3 protein	CDR3 DNA
many	TRBD1	TRBV6-2/TRBV6-3	TRBJ2-3	CASSYGGTGVDTQYF	TGTGCCAGCAGTTACGGGGGGACAGGGGTGGATACGCAGTATTTT
few	TRBD1	TRBV10-2	TRBJ2-1	CASAEGQVNEQFF	TGCGCCAGCGCCGAGGGACAGGTCAATGAGCAGTTCTTC
many	-	TRBV24-1	TRBJ2-1	CATSDGILNEQFF	TGTGCCACCAGTGACGGGATTTTGAATGAGCAGTTCTTC
many	TRBD1	TRBV20-1	TRBJ1-5	CSAFATGQGYQPQHF	TGCAGTGCTTTTGCCACGGGACAGGGTTACCAGCCCCAGCATTTT
few	-	TRBV4-2	TRBJ2-1	CASSQREYVYNEQFF	TGTGCCAGCAGCCAACGGGAGTACGTCTACAATGAGCAGTTCTTC
many	-	TRBV28	TRBJ2-7	CASSSTGPYIHEQYF	TGTGCCAGCAGTTCTACGGGACCATACATCCACGAGCAGTACTTC
many	TRBD1	TRBV20-1	TRBJ1-5	CSATWTGGGQPQHF	TGCAGTGCTACATGGACAGGGGGCGGGCAGCCCCAGCATTTT
-	TRBD1	TRBV6-5	TRBJ1-5	CASSNHKTGGGDQPQHF	TGTGCCAGCAGTAACCATAAGACAGGGGGCGGTGATCAGCCCCAGCATTTT
many	-	TRBV28	TRBJ2-2	CASSFWGSITGELFF	TGTGCCAGCAGTTTTTGGGGCTCCATCACCGGGGAGCTGTTTTTT
many	-	TRBV27	TRBJ2-2	CASSSTLGGAANTGELFF	TGTGCCAGCAGTTCCACCCTAGGGGGGGCAGCGAACACCGGGGAGCTGTTTTTT
-	TRBD2	TRBV27	TRBJ2-1	CASRPGLDANEQFF	TGTGCCAGCCGACCGGGACTAGACGCCAATGAGCAGTTCTTC
many	TRBD1	TRBV2	TRBJ1-1	CASTGQGNTEAFF	TGTGCCAGCACGGGACAGGGCAACACTGAAGCTTTCTTT
many	-	TRBV7-9	TRBJ2-6	CASTHTMMSDSGANVLTF	TGTGCCAGCACCCACACGATGATGAGTGACTCTGGGGCCAACGTCCTGACTTTC
few	TRBD1	TRBV7-9	TRBJ2-7	CASSPRGPGDYEQYF	TGTGCCAGCAGCCCCAGGGGGCCTGGTGACTACGAGCAGTACTTC
many	-	TRBV10-1	TRBJ2-3	CASSAYTTDTQYF	TGCGCCAGCAGTGCTTATACCACAGATACGCAGTATTTT
many	TRBD2	TRBV7-9	TRBJ2-3	CASSHSGNADTQYF	TGTGCCAGCAGCCATAGCGGGAACGCAGATACGCAGTATTTT
-	TRBD2	TRBV9	TRBJ2-1	CASSVDPDLAGAVYNEQFF	TGTGCCAGCAGCGTAGACCCAGACCTAGCGGGAGCGGTCTACAATGAGCAGTTCTTC
few	-	TRBV10-1	TRBJ2-1	CASSESVSGSGLIYNEQFF	TGCGCCAGCAGTGAGTCGGTTTCGGGCTCAGGGTTGATCTACAATGAGCAGTTCTTC
many	-	TRBV12-3/TRBV12-4	TRBJ1-5	CASSSQGGQPQHF	TGTGCCAGCAGTTCCCAGGGCGGACAGCCCCAGCATTTT
-	TRBD2	TRBV6-2/TRBV6-3	TRBJ2-1	CASRALSGRGNEQFF	TGTGCCAGCCGTGCTCTTAGCGGGAGGGGTAATGAGCAGTTCTTC
-	TRBD2	TRBV10-3	TRBJ2-3	CAIRSGGGDTQYF	TGTGCCATCAGAAGCGGGGGAGGAGATACGCAGTATTTT
-	-	TRBV19	TRBJ2-7	CASSMTASYEQYF	TGTGCCAGTAGTATGACAGCCTCCTACGAGCAGTACTTC
many	-	TRBV30	TRBJ1-5	CAWSADSTSQPQHF	TGTGCCTGGAGTGCGGACAGTACAAGCCAGCCCCAGCATTTT
-	-	TRBV10-3	TRBJ2-6	CAISFVNSGANVLTF	TGTGCCATCAGTTTTGTTAACTCTGGGGCCAACGTCCTGACTTTC
many	TRBD1	TRBV11-2	TRBJ2-7	CASSRDRGRYEQYF	TGTGCCAGCAGTCGGGACAGGGGGCGGTACGAGCAGTACTTC
many	-	TRBV20-1	TRBJ1-1	CSAIGGTEAFF	TGCAGTGCTATAGGGGGCACTGAAGCTTTCTTT
many	TRBD1	TRBV12-3/TRBV12-4	TRBJ1-5	CASSQGAGQPQHF	TGTGCCAGCAGCCAGGGGGCGGGTCAGCCCCAGCATTTT
many	TRBD1	TRBV18	TRBJ2-5	CASSQGTGGSGETQYF	TGTGCCAGCTCACAAGGGACAGGGGGCAGTGGAGAGACCCAGTACTTC
few	-	TRBV19	TRBJ2-1	CASSMDRGAAYNEQFF	TGTGCCAGTAGTATGGATAGGGGCGCTGCCTACAATGAGCAGTTCTTC
many	TRBD1	TRBV27	TRBJ2-7	CASGRTGGYEQYF	TGTGCCAGCGGGCGGACAGGGGGGTACGAGCAGTACTTC
many	-	TRBV6-1	TRBJ2-5	CASTDQDTRGTFGETQYF	TGTGCCAGCACCGATCAGGACACCCGGGGGACCTTCGGCGAGACCCAGTACTTC
few	-	TRBV30	TRBJ2-7	CAWSGAPGPTYEQYF	TGTGCCTGGAGTGGGGCTCCAGGGCCTACCTACGAGCAGTACTTC
-	-	TRBV20-1	TRBJ2-1	CSAKRTSFGEQFF	TGCAGTGCTAAACGGACCAGCTTTGGTGAGCAGTTCTTC
few	TRBD1	TRBV9	TRBJ1-4	CASSAPKQTSGTAKSATNEKLFF	TGTGCCAGCAGCGCCCCAAAGCAAACTTCCGGGACAGCTAAGTCTGCAACTAATGAAAAACTGTTTTTT
many	-	TRBV7-2	TRBJ1-6	CASSFPAEWLNSPLHF	TGTGCCAGCAGCTTTCCCGCAGAATGGCTAAATTCACCCCTCCACTTT
-	TRBD2	TRBV11-2	TRBJ2-7	CASTLRLAAAYEQYF	TGTGCCAGCACCCTTCGACTAGCGGCCGCCTACGAGCAGTACTTC
many	-	TRBV20-1	TRBJ2-7	CSARVPGTRDYEQYF	TGCAGTGCTAGAGTGCCGGGTACTAGAGACTACGAGCAGTACTTC
many	-	TRBV3-1	TRBJ2-5	CASSPRTKETQYF	TGTGCCAGCAGCCCAAGGACCAAGGAGACCCAGTACTTC
-	-	TRBV7-9	TRBJ2-4	CASSLTGRETLQYF	TGTGCCAGCAGCTTAACTGGCAGGGAGACCCTTCAGTACTTC
-	-	TRBV19	TRBJ1-6	CASSIEGRTVADSPLHF	TGTGCCAGTAGTATCGAGGGCCGGACTGTGGCTGATTCACCCCTCCACTTT
-	TRBD2	TRBV19	TRBJ2-7	CASSILSGSLSGEQYF	TGTGCCAGTAGTATCCTAAGCGGGAGTCTCTCTGGCGAGCAGTACTTC
few	-	TRBV12-3/TRBV12-4	TRBJ2-2	CASSRPTGLVTGELFF	TGTGCCAGCAGCCGTCCGACAGGTTTGGTCACCGGGGAGCTGTTTTTT
-	TRBD2	TRBV28	TRBJ2-1	CASTGTSYNEQFF	TGTGCCAGCACCGGGACTAGCTACAATGAGCAGTTCTTC
many	TRBD2	TRBV20-1	TRBJ2-1	CSAFRSGMYNEQFF	TGCAGTGCTTTTCGTAGCGGGATGTACAATGAGCAGTTCTTC
many	TRBD1	TRBV7-9	TRBJ2-7	CASSSSMDRFQYEQYF	TGTGCCAGCAGCTCTTCAATGGACAGGTTTCAGTACGAGCAGTACTTC
-	TRBD2	TRBV30	TRBJ2-3	CAWRRAGGRADTQYF	TGTGCCTGGAGGCGAGCGGGAGGGAGGGCAGATACGCAGTATTTT
-	TRBD1	TRBV10-3	TRBJ1-1	CAIRAGTGYTEAFF	TGTGCCATCAGGGCCGGGACAGGCTACACTGAAGCTTTCTTT
-	-	TRBV7-8	TRBJ2-7	CASSLGGETRYSSSPVQYF	TGTGCCAGCAGCTTAGGGGGCGAGACAAGATATAGCAGCAGCCCAGTGCAGTACTTC
-	TRBD2	TRBV28	TRBJ2-3	CASSSQREGRDTQYF	TGTGCCAGCAGTTCTCAGCGGGAGGGCCGAGATACGCAGTATTTT
many	TRBD1	TRBV20-1	TRBJ1-2	CSAPDRDYGYTF	TGCAGTGCTCCGGACAGGGATTATGGCTACACCTTC